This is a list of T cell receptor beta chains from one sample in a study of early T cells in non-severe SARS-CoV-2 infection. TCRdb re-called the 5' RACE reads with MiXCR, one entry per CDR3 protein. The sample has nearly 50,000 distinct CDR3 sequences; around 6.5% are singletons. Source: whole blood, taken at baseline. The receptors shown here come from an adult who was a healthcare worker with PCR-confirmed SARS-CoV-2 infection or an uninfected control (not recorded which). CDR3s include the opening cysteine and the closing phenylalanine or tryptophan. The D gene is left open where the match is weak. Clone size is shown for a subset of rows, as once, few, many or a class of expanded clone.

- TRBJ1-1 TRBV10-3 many TGTGCCATCAGCCAGGGACACCCCGAAGCTTTCTTT CAISQGHPEAFF
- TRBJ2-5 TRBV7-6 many TGTGCCAGCAGCTTAGTATTGGGGACTTCTTTTAAAGAGACCCAGTACTTC CASSLVLGTSFKETQYF
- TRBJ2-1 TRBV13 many TGTGCCAGCAGCTTATCCAGCCGCCTCAATGAGCAGTTCTTC CASSLSSRLNEQFF
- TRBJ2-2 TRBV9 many TGTGCCAGCAGCGTAGGAATATCAGGGGAGCTGTTTTTT CASSVGISGELFF
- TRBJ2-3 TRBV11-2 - TGTGCCAGCAGCCTCCGGCCTAGGACCCCAGATACGCAGTATTTT CASSLRPRTPDTQYF
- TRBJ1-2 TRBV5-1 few TGCGCCAGCAGCACGGGACATCTCTATGGCTACACCTTC CASSTGHLYGYTF
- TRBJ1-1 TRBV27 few TGTGCCAGCAGATCCTGGACTAGGCGAGAAGCTTTCTTT CASRSWTRREAFF
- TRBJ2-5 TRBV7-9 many TGTGCCAGCAGCTTACCCCGGACTACCCAAGAGACCCAGTACTTC CASSLPRTTQETQYF
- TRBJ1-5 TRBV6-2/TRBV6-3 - TGTGCCAGCAGGAGGGGGAACAATCAGCCCCAGCATTTT CASRRGNNQPQHF
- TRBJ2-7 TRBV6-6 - TGTGCCAGCAGCACTGGGTCCTCGGGGCAGTACTTC CASSTGSSGQYF
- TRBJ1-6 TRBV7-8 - TGTGCCAGCAGCCCCTCCGTCAGTTCACCCCTCCACTTT CASSPSVSSPLHF
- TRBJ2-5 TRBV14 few TGTGCCAGCAGCCAAGACCCGGCTAGAGCGCAGCAAGAGACCCAGTACTTC CASSQDPARAQQETQYF
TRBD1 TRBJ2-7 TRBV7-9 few TGTGCCAGCAGCTTCGACAGGGTGTCTGGGGAGCAGTACTTC CASSFDRVSGEQYF
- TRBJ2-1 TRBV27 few TGTGCCAGCAGTCTCCCCCGGACGGTTAGCTCCTACAATGAGCAGTTCTTC CASSLPRTVSSYNEQFF